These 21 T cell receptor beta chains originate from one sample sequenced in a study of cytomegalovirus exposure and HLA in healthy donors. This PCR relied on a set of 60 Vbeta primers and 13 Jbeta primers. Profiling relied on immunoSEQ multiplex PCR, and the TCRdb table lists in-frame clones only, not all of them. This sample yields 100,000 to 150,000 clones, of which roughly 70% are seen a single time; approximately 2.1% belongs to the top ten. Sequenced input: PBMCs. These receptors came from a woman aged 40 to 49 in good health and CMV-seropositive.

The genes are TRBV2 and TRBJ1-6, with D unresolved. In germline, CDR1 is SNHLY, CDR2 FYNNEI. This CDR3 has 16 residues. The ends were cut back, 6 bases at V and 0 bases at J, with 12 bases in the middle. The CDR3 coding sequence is TGTGCCAGCAGCCACAGCATTAGCTCCTATAATTCACCCCTCCACTTT. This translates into CASSHSISSYNSPLHF.

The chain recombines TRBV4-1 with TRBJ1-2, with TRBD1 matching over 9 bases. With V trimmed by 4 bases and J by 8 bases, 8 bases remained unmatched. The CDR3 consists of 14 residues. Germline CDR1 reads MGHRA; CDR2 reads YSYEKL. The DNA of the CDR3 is TGCGCCAGCAGCCTAGCCGGGACAGGGACGGGCTACACCTTC. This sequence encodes CASSLAGTGTGYTF.

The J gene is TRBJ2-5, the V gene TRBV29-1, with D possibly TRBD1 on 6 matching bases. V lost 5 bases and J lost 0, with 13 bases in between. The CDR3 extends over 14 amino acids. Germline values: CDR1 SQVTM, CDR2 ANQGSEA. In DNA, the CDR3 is TGCAGCGTTACAGGGAGAGGCGACCAAGAGACCCAGTACTTC. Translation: CSVTGRGDQETQYF.

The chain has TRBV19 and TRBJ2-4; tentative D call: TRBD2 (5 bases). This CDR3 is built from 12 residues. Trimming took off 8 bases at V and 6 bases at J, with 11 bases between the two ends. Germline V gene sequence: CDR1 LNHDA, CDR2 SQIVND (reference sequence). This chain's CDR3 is CASGDYRNIQYF. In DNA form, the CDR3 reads TGTGCCAGTGGCGACTATCGAAACATTCAGTACTTC.

The CDR3 spells CAISARQSQSSYNSPLHF. CDR3 coding DNA: TGTGCCATCAGTGCCCGACAGTCCCAGAGCTCCTATAATTCACCCCTCCACTTT. The rearrangement uses TRBV10-3 and TRBJ1-6; D might be TRBD1 (5 bases). The V end lost 4 bases, the J end lost 0 bases, and 16 bases lay between the germline ends. The CDR3 covers 18 residues. Germline V CDR1 and CDR2: ENHRY, SYGVKD.

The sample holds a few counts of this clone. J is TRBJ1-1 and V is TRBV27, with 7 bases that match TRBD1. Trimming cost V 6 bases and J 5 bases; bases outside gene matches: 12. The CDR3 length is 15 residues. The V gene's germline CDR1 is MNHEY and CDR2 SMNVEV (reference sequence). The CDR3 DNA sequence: TGTGCCAGCAGCTGGGCCGGGACAGCCGGAACTGAAGCTTTCTTT. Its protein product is CASSWAGTAGTEAFF.

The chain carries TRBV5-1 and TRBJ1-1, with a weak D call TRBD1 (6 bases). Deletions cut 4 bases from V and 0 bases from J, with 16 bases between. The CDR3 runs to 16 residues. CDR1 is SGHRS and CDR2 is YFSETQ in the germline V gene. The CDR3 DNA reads TGCGCCAGCAGCGACCGGATAGGGGGAATGAACACTGAAGCTTTCTTT. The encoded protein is CASSDRIGGMNTEAFF.

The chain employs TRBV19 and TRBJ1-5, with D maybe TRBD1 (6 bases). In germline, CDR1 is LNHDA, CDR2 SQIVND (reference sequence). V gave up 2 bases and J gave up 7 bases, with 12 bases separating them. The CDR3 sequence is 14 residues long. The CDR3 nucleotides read TGTGCCAGTAGTATAAAAACAGGGAGACAGCCCCAGCATTTT. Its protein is CASSIKTGRQPQHF.

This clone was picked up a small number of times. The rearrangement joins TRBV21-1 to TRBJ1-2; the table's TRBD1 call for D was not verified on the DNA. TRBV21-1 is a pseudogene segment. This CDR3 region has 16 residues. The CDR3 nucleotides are TGTGCCAGCAGGGCTATTCGGGGGACAGGGTGGTATGGCTACACCTTC. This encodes CASRAIRGTGWYGYTF.

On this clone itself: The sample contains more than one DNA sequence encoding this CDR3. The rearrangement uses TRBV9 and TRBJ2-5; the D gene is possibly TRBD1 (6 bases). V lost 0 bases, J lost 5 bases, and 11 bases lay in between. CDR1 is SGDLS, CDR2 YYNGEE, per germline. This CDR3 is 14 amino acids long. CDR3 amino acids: CASSVGSGAETQYF. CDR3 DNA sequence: TGTGCCAGCAGCGTAGGGTCAGGGGCCGAGACCCAGTACTTC.

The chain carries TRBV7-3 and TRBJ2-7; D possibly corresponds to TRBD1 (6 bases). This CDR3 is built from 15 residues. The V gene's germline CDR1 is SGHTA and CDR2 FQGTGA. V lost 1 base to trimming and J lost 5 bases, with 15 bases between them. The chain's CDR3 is CASSLSPGHLNEQYF. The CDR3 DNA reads TGTGCCAGCAGCTTAAGCCCGGGACACTTAAACGAGCAGTACTTC. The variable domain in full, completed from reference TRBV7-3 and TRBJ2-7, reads GAGVSQTPSNKVTEKGKYVELRCDPISGHTALYWYRQSLGQGPEFLIYFQGTGAADDSGLPNDRFFAVRPEGSVSTLKIQRTERGDSAVYLCASSLSPGHLNEQYFGPGTRLTVT.

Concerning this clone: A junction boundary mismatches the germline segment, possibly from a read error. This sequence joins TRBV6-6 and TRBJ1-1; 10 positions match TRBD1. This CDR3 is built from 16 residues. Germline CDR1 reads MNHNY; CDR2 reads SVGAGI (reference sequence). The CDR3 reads CASSPGTGVSNTGAFF. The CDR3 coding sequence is TGTGCCAGCAGCCCCGGGACAGGGGTGAGTAACACTGGAGCTTTCTTT.

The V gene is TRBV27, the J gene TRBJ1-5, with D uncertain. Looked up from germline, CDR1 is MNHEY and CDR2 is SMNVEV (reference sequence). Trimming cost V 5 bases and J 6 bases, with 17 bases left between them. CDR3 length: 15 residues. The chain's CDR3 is CASSPDEGNSQPQHF. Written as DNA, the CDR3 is TGTGCCAGCAGTCCTGATGAGGGAAACAGTCAGCCCCAGCATTTT.

The CDR3 nucleotides read TGTGCCAGCCGAGCCGGGGAGGGGGGGGGAAACACTGAAGCTTTCTTT. Protein: CASRAGEGGGNTEAFF. This chain links TRBV7-9 with TRBJ1-1; tentatively, D is TRBD1 (6 bases). The CDR3 spans 16 residues. CDR1 is SEHNR, CDR2 FQNEAQ, per germline (reference sequence). Trimming cost V 8 bases and J 2 bases, with 21 bases left between them.

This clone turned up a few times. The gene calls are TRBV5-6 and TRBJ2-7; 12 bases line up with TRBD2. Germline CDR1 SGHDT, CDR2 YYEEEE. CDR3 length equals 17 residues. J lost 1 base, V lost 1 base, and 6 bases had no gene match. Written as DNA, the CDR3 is TGTGCCAGCAGCTTGACTAGCGGGGGGACCGATTCCTACGAGCAGTACTTC. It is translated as CASSLTSGGTDSYEQYF.

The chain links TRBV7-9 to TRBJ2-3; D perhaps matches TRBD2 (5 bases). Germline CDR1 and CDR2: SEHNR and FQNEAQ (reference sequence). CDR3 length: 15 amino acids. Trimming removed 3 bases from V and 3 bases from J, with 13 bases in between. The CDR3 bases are TGTGCCAGCAGCTTTAGCAGGAGGAGTACAGATACGCAGTATTTT. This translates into CASSFSRRSTDTQYF.

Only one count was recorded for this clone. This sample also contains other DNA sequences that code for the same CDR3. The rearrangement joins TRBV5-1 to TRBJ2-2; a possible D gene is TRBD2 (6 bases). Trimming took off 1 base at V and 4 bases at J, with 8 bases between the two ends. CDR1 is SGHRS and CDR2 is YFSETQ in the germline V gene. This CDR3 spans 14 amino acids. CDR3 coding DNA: TGCGCCAGCAGCTTGACCGGGGGCACCGGGGAGCTGTTTTTT. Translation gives CASSLTGGTGELFF.

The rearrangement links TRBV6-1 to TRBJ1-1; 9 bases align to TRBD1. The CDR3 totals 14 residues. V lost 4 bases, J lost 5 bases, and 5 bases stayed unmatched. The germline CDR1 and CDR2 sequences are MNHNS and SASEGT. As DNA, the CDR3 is TGTGCCAGCAGTGCTGGGACAGGGTCTACTGAAGCTTTCTTT. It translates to CASSAGTGSTEAFF.

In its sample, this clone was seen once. CDR3 sequence reads: CASSPLTGGETEAFF. DNA for the CDR3: TGTGCCAGCTCACCTCTTACAGGGGGCGAGACTGAAGCTTTCTTT. The rearrangement joins TRBV18 to TRBJ1-1; 9 bases match TRBD1. Germline V lookup: CDR1 KGHSH, CDR2 LQKENI. This CDR3 is built from 15 residues. V lost 3 bases and J lost 5; bases outside the gene matches: 7.

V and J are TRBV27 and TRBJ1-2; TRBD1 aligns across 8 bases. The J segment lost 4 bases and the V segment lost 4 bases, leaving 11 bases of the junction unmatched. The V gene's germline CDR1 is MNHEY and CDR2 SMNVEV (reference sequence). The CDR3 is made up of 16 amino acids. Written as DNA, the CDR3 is TGTGCCAGCAGTTCGCTACGACCTACAGGGGGCTATGGCTACACCTTC. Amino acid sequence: CASSSLRPTGGYGYTF.

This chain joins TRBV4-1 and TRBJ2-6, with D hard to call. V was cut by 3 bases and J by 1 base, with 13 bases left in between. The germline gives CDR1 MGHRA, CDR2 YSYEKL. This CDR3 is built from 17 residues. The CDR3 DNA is TGCGCCAGCAGCCACCCAACCGAACTATCTGGGGCCAACGTCCTGACTTTC. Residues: CASSHPTELSGANVLTF.